A single sample gave rise to the 6 T cell receptor beta chains below, sequenced in a study of shared clonotypes between healthy human individuals. Some clones are missing from TCRdb's copy, which holds only in-frame ones; the method was immunoSEQ multiplex PCR. The repertoire consists of 2 million to 2.5 million clones, with almost 96% occurring once and the leading ten covering 0.1% to 0.15%. Sequenced input: naive CD4+ T cells sorted from blood. The subset here: CD45RA+ positively selected. Every receptor here comes from a man aged 18 to 29 in good health.

Comment on this clone: The junction departs from germline at one end; a sequencing error may be responsible. V gene TRBV4-3 combines with J gene TRBJ2-7; unclear D gene. This CDR3 has 13 residues. Germline V gene sequence: CDR1 LGHNA, CDR2 YSLEER. The CDR3 reads CASSQEEIGPLHF. CDR3 DNA: TGCGCCAGCAGCCAAGAAGAAATAGGGCCTCTGCACTTC.

This clone has only one observation. V gene TRBV5-1 combines with J gene TRBJ1-1; tentatively, D is TRBD1 (5 bases). V lost 3 bases and J 0 bases, leaving 15 bases between the germline ends. The germline gives CDR1 SGHRS, CDR2 YFSETQ. The CDR3 runs to 16 residues. CDR3 nucleotide sequence: TGCGCCAGCAGCTCGTCCCCGGGACTCCTGAACACTGAAGCTTTCTTT. It codes for CASSSSPGLLNTEAFF.

J is TRBJ2-7 and V is TRBV9, with TRBD1 matching over 10 bases. V shed 3 bases and J 7 bases; nucleotides not matched to a gene: 7. Per the germline V gene, CDR1 is SGDLS and CDR2 is YYNGEE. The CDR3 has 14 amino acids. In nucleotides, the CDR3 is TGTGCCAGCAGCGCAGGGACAGGGGCGAGGGAGCAGTACTTC. Translation gives CASSAGTGAREQYF. Looking up the rest from reference TRBV9 and TRBJ2-7 gives the full variable domain: DSGVTQTPKHLITATGQRVTLRCSPRSGDLSVYWYQQSLDQGLQFLIQYYNGEERAKGNILERFSAQQFPDLHSELNLSSLELGDSALYFCASSAGTGAREQYFGPGTRLTVT.

The chain couples TRBV7-2 to TRBJ2-3; 10 nucleotides agree with TRBD1. Germline lookup yields CDR1 SGHTA and CDR2 FQGNSA. The CDR3 length is 14 residues. J was trimmed by 12 bases and V by 0 bases; bases with no gene match: 6. The CDR3 is CASSLATGGASQYF. As DNA, the CDR3 is TGTGCCAGCAGCTTAGCGACAGGGGGCGCTTCCCAGTATTTT.

Comment on this clone: The same CDR3 can be traced to other DNA sequences in this sample. The CDR3 here is CSVGQGGEKLFF. DNA of the CDR3: TGCAGCGTTGGACAGGGTGGTGAAAAACTGTTTTTT. The V gene is TRBV29-1, the J gene TRBJ1-4; 7 nucleotides match TRBD1. Germline V gene sequence: CDR1 SQVTM, CDR2 ANQGSEA. Trimming at V came to 4 bases and at J to 7 bases, leaving 3 bases not matched to a gene. The length of the CDR3 is 12 residues.

Only one count was recorded for this clone. The CDR3 here is CASSLSPRTLGYTIYF. The CDR3 DNA reads TGTGCCAGCAGCTTAAGCCCCCGGACCCTGGGATACACCATATATTTT. V gene TRBV13 combines with J gene TRBJ1-3; unclear D gene. The CDR3 is 16 amino acids. Between the trimmed V and J ends, which lost 2 bases and 8 bases, there was a span of 19 bases. Germline V gene data show CDR1 as PRHDT and CDR2 as FYEKMQ (reference sequence).